A selection of T cell receptor beta chains follows, all from one sample in a study of T cell changes during pregnancy in multiple sclerosis. Assay used: immunoSEQ multiplex PCR; TCRdb lists only in-frame clones, some missing. The top ten clones hold approximately 3.7% of a sample with more than 55,000 clones, approximately 94% of them seen once. The material sequenced was CD8+ T cells from peripheral blood mononuclear cells, taken in the third trimester of pregnancy. Receptors originate from a female donor with multiple sclerosis, enrolled in a pregnancy study. The CDR3 runs from the conserved cysteine through the conserved F or W. The D gene is left open where the match is weak. Clone size, where shown, is once, few, many, or a class for clones that have expanded.

TRBJ2-1,15,TRBV27,TRBD2,NA,CASIGGTSGTNEQFF,TGTGCCAGCATCGGCGGGACTAGCGGGACCAATGAGCAGTTCTTC
TRBJ1-1,11,TRBV6-5,NA,NA,CASSYSSEAFF,TGTGCCAGCAGTTACTCCTCTGAAGCTTTCTTT
TRBJ1-1,14,TRBV27,TRBD1,NA,CASSPDRGYTEAFF,TGTGCCAGCAGTCCAGACAGGGGGTACACTGAAGCTTTCTTT
TRBJ1-1,13,TRBV14,NA,NA,CASSIGGYTEAFF,TGTGCCAGCAGCATAGGAGGATACACTGAAGCTTTCTTT
TRBJ2-5,16,TRBV27,NA,NA,CASSQSPGGLGETQYF,TGTGCCAGCAGCCAATCTCCGGGGGGCCTGGGAGAGACCCAGTACTTC
TRBJ1-2,16,TRBV9,NA,NA,CASSVQVEVSNYGYTF,TGTGCCAGCAGCGTGCAGGTGGAGGTTTCTAACTATGGCTACACCTTC
TRBJ1-1,13,TRBV7-9,TRBD1,NA,CASNTGGMAEAFF,TGTGCCAGCAATACAGGGGGCATGGCTGAAGCTTTCTTT
TRBJ1-3,15,TRBV28,TRBD1,NA,CASAFSGGLGNTIYF,TGTGCCAGCGCCTTCTCAGGGGGCCTCGGAAACACCATATATTTT
TRBJ1-1,15,TRBV4-1,TRBD1,NA,CASSATQGASTEAFF,TGCGCCAGCAGCGCAACACAGGGGGCGAGCACTGAAGCTTTCTTT
TRBJ2-5,15,TRBV6-5,TRBD2,NA,CASSLTSGRAVTQYF,TGTGCCAGCAGTCTCACTAGCGGGAGGGCAGTGACCCAGTACTTC
TRBJ1-2,16,TRBV7-9,NA,NA,CASSLVNRAHNYGYTF,TGTGCCAGCAGCTTAGTCAACAGGGCCCACAACTATGGCTACACCTTC
TRBJ2-5,14,TRBV10-3,NA,NA,CAISEPGLEETQYF,TGTGCCATCAGTGAACCAGGGCTTGAAGAGACCCAGTACTTC
TRBJ2-7,15,TRBV4-1,TRBD2,NA,CASSQGLAGSYEQYF,TGCGCCAGCAGCCAAGGGCTAGCGGGGTCCTACGAGCAGTACTTC
TRBJ2-1,15,TRBV27,TRBD1,NA,CASSSTGTGHNEQFF,TGTGCCAGCAGCTCAACCGGGACAGGGCACAATGAGCAGTTCTTC
TRBJ2-7,17,TRBV4-1,NA,NA,CASSLHLLGVGLGEQYF,TGCGCCAGCAGTCTTCACCTTCTAGGGGTTGGGCTGGGGGAGCAGTACTTC
TRBJ1-1,13,TRBV6-1,NA,many,CASSEKEVTEAFF,TGTGCCAGCAGTGAAAAAGAGGTGACTGAAGCTTTCTTT
TRBJ2-7,15,TRBV4-1,NA,NA,CASSSAPSEAYEQYF,TGCGCCAGCAGCTCCGCCCCTAGCGAGGCCTACGAGCAGTACTTC
TRBJ2-1,15,TRBV27,TRBD2,NA,CASSGSWTSGNEQFF,TGTGCCAGCAGTGGATCCTGGACTAGCGGGAATGAGCAGTTCTTC
TRBJ2-1,15,TRBV5-1,TRBD2,NA,CASSVAGGHYNEQFF,TGCGCCAGCAGCGTAGCGGGAGGGCACTACAATGAGCAGTTCTTC
TRBJ2-7,13,TRBV11-3,NA,NA,CASSRDSTYEQYF,TGTGCCAGCAGCCGCGACTCAACCTACGAGCAGTACTTC
TRBJ1-5,14,TRBV19,NA,NA,CASSIDWAAPAQHF,TGTGCCAGTAGTATAGATTGGGCAGCTCCGGCCCAGCATTTT
TRBJ2-7,15,TRBV4-1,TRBD1,NA,CASSQDRGLSYEQYF,TGCGCCAGCAGCCAAGACAGGGGGCTGAGCTACGAGCAGTACTTC
TRBJ2-2,13,TRBV7-6,NA,NA,CASSRANTGELFF,TGTGCCAGCAGCCGAGCTAACACCGGGGAGCTGTTTTTT
TRBJ2-7,13,TRBV5-1,NA,NA,CASGGDPYYEQYF,TGCGCCAGCGGAGGGGACCCTTACTACGAGCAGTACTTC
TRBJ1-4,16,TRBV7-9,TRBD1,NA,CASSYLLGTGGEKLFF,TGTGCCAGCAGCTACCTTTTGGGGACAGGGGGTGAAAAACTGTTTTTT
TRBJ2-3,16,TRBV10-3,TRBD2,NA,CAISERSGGDTDTQYF,TGTGCCATCAGTGAGCGGAGCGGGGGGGACACAGATACGCAGTATTTT
TRBJ2-7,14,TRBV27,NA,NA,CASSLSSVLYEQYF,TGTGCCAGCAGTTTAAGCAGCGTACTCTACGAGCAGTACTTC
TRBJ2-3,16,TRBV6-1,TRBD2,NA,CASSEWASGYTDTQYF,TGTGCCAGCAGTGAATGGGCTAGCGGATACACAGATACGCAGTATTTT
TRBJ2-5,15,TRBV14,NA,NA,CASSPRDSTQETQYF,TGTGCCAGCAGCCCGCGGGACAGCACCCAAGAGACCCAGTACTTC
TRBJ2-3,17,TRBV5-4,TRBD2,NA,CASSGLTSGRAPDTQYF,TGTGCCAGCAGCGGACTGACTAGCGGGAGGGCCCCAGATACGCAGTATTTT
TRBJ2-1,15,TRBV9,TRBD2,NA,CASSVGGRSHNEQFF,TGTGCCAGCAGCGTAGGCGGGAGATCCCACAATGAGCAGTTCTTC
TRBJ2-1,16,TRBV27,NA,NA,CASRPVGGGSYNEQFF,TGTGCCAGCCGCCCAGTAGGTGGCGGGTCCTACAATGAGCAGTTCTTC
TRBJ2-7,13,TRBV10-3,TRBD1,NA,CAIGTGGVYEQYF,TGTGCCATCGGGACAGGAGGGGTGTACGAGCAGTACTTC